A single sample is the source of the 12 T cell receptor beta chains below, sequenced in a study of blood T cells in healthy people across ages. A J-beta primer mix and a sample-barcoded 5' primer were used in a second PCR of about 7 to 12 cycles. Each CDR3 protein gets one entry after TCRdb re-called the 5' RACE reads with MiXCR. The table lists around 1,500,000 distinct CDR3 sequences, 28% of them singletons. The sequenced material came from blood. Receptors originate from a woman in her 30s in good health.

Ten or more counts support this clonotype. This chain uses TRBV29-1 with TRBJ2-7, with D maybe TRBD2 (6 bases). The length of the CDR3 is 14 residues. Looked up from germline, CDR1 is SQVTM and CDR2 is ANQGSEA. V was pared by 6 bases and J by 3 bases, with 18 bases between. In nucleotides, the CDR3 is TGCAGCGTAACCGGGAGAAGCGGCGGCTACGAGCAGTACTTC. Amino acids: CSVTGRSGGYEQYF.

The chain carries TRBV10-3 and TRBJ2-3, with D maybe TRBD1 (6 bases). CDR3 size: 11 residues. Looked up from germline, CDR1 is ENHRY and CDR2 is SYGVKD. The ends were cut back, 10 bases at V and 6 bases at J, with 11 bases in the middle. The CDR3 reads CATTGTDTQYF. CDR3 sequence (DNA): TGTGCCACCACAGGGACCGATACGCAGTATTTT.

This clonotype was picked up many times. The V gene is TRBV7-8, the J gene TRBJ2-7; D remains unclear. V gave up 4 bases and J gave up 6 bases, with 10 bases separating them. Germline CDR1 and CDR2: SGHVS and FQNEAQ. The CDR3 covers 12 residues. The CDR3 nucleotides read TGTGCCAGCAGCTCGCCGATGGGCGAGCAGTACTTC. Its protein product is CASSSPMGEQYF.

This clonotype appeared many times. The V call is TRBV20-1, the J call TRBJ2-1, with TRBD2 matching 8 bases. Germline V gene sequence: CDR1 DFQATT, CDR2 SNEGSKA (reference sequence). This CDR3 is 16 amino acids long. V shed 0 bases and J 7 bases; nucleotides not matched to a gene: 11. Written as DNA, the CDR3 is TGCAGTGCTAGAGAGGGGGAACGGGGGGGAAGGAATGAGCAGTTCTTC. Amino acid sequence: CSAREGERGGRNEQFF.

The rearrangement joins TRBV19 to TRBJ2-7; D is undetermined. Germline V gene data show CDR1 as LNHDA and CDR2 as SQIVND (reference sequence). The V end lost 1 base, the J end lost 2 bases, and 3 bases lay between the germline ends. The CDR3 totals 12 residues. The CDR3 DNA follows: TGTGCCAGTAGTATAGTTCCCTACGAGCAGTACTTC. It encodes CASSIVPYEQYF.

A word on this clonotype: With a much larger clone just one base away, this may be a read error. V is TRBV5-5 and J is TRBJ2-1; 9 bases fit TRBD2. CDR3 length equals 16 residues. Looked up from germline, CDR1 is SGHKS and CDR2 is YYEKEE (reference sequence). CDR3 protein: CAGSYTLAGLYNEQFF. CDR3 nucleotides: TGTGCCGGCAGCTATACCCTAGCGGGGCTCTACAATGAGCAGTTCTTC.

On this clonotype itself: Since a much larger clone is just one base distant, this may be a read error. The CDR3 DNA follows: TGCAGCGAGGGCGGGAGTAATGGGAAGCAGTACTTC. This translates into CSEGGSNGKQYF. This sequence joins TRBV20-1 and TRBJ2-7; 7 bases line up with TRBD2. CDR3 length: 12 amino acids. CDR1 and CDR2 (germline): DFQATT, SNEGSKA (reference sequence).

The chain employs TRBV2 and TRBJ1-3; D is unclear. CDR1 is SNHLY and CDR2 is FYNNEI in the germline V gene. V was clipped by 0 bases and J by 0 bases, with 12 bases between them. The CDR3 runs to 17 residues. The CDR3 DNA reads TGTGCCAGCAGTGAAGCGGCGGTGCTCAGCTCTGGAAACACCATATATTTT. Encoded protein: CASSEAAVLSSGNTIYF.

This clonotype was recorded many times. The chain links TRBV20-1 to TRBJ2-3; D uncertain. The germline V and J ends were trimmed by 5 bases and 2 bases, with 11 bases remaining between them. There are 13 residues in the CDR3. Germline CDR1 and CDR2: DFQATT and SNEGSKA (reference sequence). The CDR3: CSAYKPNTDTQYF. DNA for the CDR3: TGCAGTGCTTACAAGCCTAACACAGATACGCAGTATTTT.

CDR3 sequence (DNA): TGTGCCAGCAGTTATGGGTCTAGCGGGGGGGCCCTCGATGAGCAGTTCTTC. Protein sequence: CASSYGSSGGALDEQFF. This chain joins TRBV6-5 and TRBJ2-1; TRBD2 agrees at 12 bases. The germline CDR1 and CDR2 sequences are MNHEY and SVGAGI. This CDR3 comprises 17 residues. V was clipped by 3 bases and J by 8 bases; unmatched bases: 11.

V and J are TRBV6-6 and TRBJ2-5, with 8 bases lining up with TRBD2. This CDR3 comprises 17 residues. Germline V gives CDR1 MNHNY, CDR2 SVGAGI (reference sequence). V trimming: 0 bases; J trimming: 5 bases; junction bases outside the gene matches: 11. CDR3 region: CASSYSKTSVVGETQYF. As DNA, the CDR3 is TGTGCCAGCAGTTACTCCAAGACTAGCGTGGTAGGGGAGACCCAGTACTTC.

V gene TRBV5-1 combines with J gene TRBJ1-5; 10 positions match TRBD1. The germline gives CDR1 SGHRS, CDR2 YFSETQ. Trimming cost V 0 bases and J 7 bases; bases outside gene matches: 7. The CDR3 is made up of 16 amino acids. The CDR3 DNA follows: TGCGCCAGCAGCTTGGAGGGACAGGGGTTGGACCAGCCCCAGCATTTT. Encoded protein: CASSLEGQGLDQPQHF.